This T cell receptor beta chain was observed in a study of blood T cells in healthy people across ages. Only a few counts were recorded for this clonotype. The study recruited healthy Caucasian donors from Russia who were aged about 6 to 95. Every sample gave at least 5 micrograms of total RNA when it was extracted. Combining a sample-barcoded 5' primer with a J-beta primer mix, a second PCR ran for roughly 7 to 11 cycles. Via MiXCR, TCRdb re-called the 5' RACE reads, giving one row per CDR3 protein. The sample shows some 930,000 distinct CDR3 sequences, approximately 32% of them seen only once. V gave up 2 bases and J gave up 4 bases, with 18 bases separating them. From germline, CDR1 is DFQATT and CDR2 SNEGSKA (reference sequence). The CDR3 has 15 amino acids. The sample was also linked to a second study, of T cells of mothers and their children. Per that study: Every mother supplied over 8.5 million TCR beta CDR3 reads and every child a few million. The authors detected no persistent microchimeric T cell clones.

The chain couples TRBV20-1 to TRBJ2-7; tentatively, D is TRBD2 (7 bases). Sequencing used blood. This TCR derives from a woman aged 40-49 years in good health. Here the CDR3 reads CSARPNPGGPYEQYF. CDR3 DNA: TGCAGTGCTAGACCTAACCCCGGGGGGCCGTACGAGCAGTACTTC.